These 29 T cell receptor beta chains were all obtained from the same sample, sequenced in a study of Graves' ophthalmopathy and Graves' hyperthyroidism. RNA transcripts yielded amplified TCR beta CDR3 regions. An initial RT-PCR round employing HTBI primers preceded a second-round multiplex PCR. In TCRdb, the multiplex PCR reads were re-called with MiXCR into one record per CDR3 protein. This table holds more than 1,000,000 distinct CDR3 sequences, about 40% found once. The material sequenced was peripheral blood or thyroid tissue (not recorded which). These receptors originate from an adult man with Graves' hyperthyroidism.

This clonotype was recorded many times. The chain couples TRBV9 to TRBJ2-5; 9 bases fit TRBD1. The CDR3 covers 15 residues. V shed 0 bases and J 5 bases; nucleotides not matched to a gene: 5. Per the germline V gene, CDR1 is SGDLS and CDR2 is YYNGEE. The CDR3 region has the DNA TGTGCCAGCAGCGTAGAAGGGACAGGGAGGGAGACCCAGTACTTC. Its protein product is CASSVEGTGRETQYF.

This clonotype was seen ten or more times. This chain connects TRBV7-9 to TRBJ1-1; D is ambiguous. The length of the CDR3 is 14 residues. Germline assignment: CDR1 SEHNR and CDR2 FQNEAQ (reference sequence). Trimming pared 4 bases from V and 1 base from J, leaving 10 bases between. Written as DNA, the CDR3 is TGTGCCAGCAGCTCACCGCTGGGGAACACTGAAGCTTTCTTT. Translated: CASSSPLGNTEAFF.

In DNA, the CDR3 is TGTGCCATCAGTGAGAAAAGAGGGGATGATGAAAAACTGTTTTTT. Translated: CAISEKRGDDEKLFF. The rearrangement links TRBV10-3 to TRBJ1-4; maybe TRBD1 (5 bases). V was trimmed by 2 bases and J by 6 bases, leaving 13 bases between them. The CDR3 has 15 residues. Germline-derived CDR1 and CDR2 are ENHRY and SYGVKD.

V is TRBV7-9 and J is TRBJ1-2; D uncertain. The germline V and J ends were trimmed by 1 base and 8 bases, with 20 bases remaining between them. The germline V gene encodes CDR1 SEHNR and CDR2 FQNEAQ (reference sequence). This CDR3 comprises 16 residues. The CDR3 protein is CASSLVPRNSTGGYTF. CDR3 DNA: TGTGCCAGCAGCTTAGTTCCCAGAAATTCCACGGGAGGCTACACCTTC. Full variable domain (remainder filled in from reference TRBV7-9 and TRBJ1-2): DTGVSQNPRHKITKRGQNVTFRCDPISEHNRLYWYRQTLGQGPEFLTYFQNEAQLEKSRLLSDRFSAERPKGSFSTLEIQRTEQGDSAMYLCASSLVPRNSTGGYTFGSGTRLTVV.

The chain couples TRBV24-1 to TRBJ2-5, with D perhaps matching TRBD1 (7 bases). The CDR3 consists of 14 residues. Germline V gives CDR1 KGHDR, CDR2 SFDVKD. The ends were cut back, 6 bases at V and 4 bases at J, with 14 bases in the middle. The CDR3 DNA follows: TGTGCCACCAGTCGGCAGGGGGGCCCAGAGACCCAGTACTTC. This gives the protein CATSRQGGPETQYF.

This chain connects TRBV12-3 or TRBV12-4 to TRBJ1-1; no clear D gene. The germline V and J ends were trimmed by 1 base and 4 bases, with 7 bases remaining between them. The CDR3 extends over 13 amino acids. CDR3 loop: CASSLGIGTEAFF. CDR3 coding DNA: TGTGCCAGCAGTTTAGGGATCGGCACTGAAGCTTTCTTT.

As concerns this clonotype: The missing conserved phenylalanine or tryptophan at the end of this CDR3 makes a read error likely. The rearrangement uses TRBV7-3 and TRBJ1-6; TRBD1 matches 8 bases. Per germline, CDR1 SGHTA and CDR2 FQGTGA. CDR3 size: 15 residues. J gave up 3 bases and V 5 bases, and 3 bases lay outside the gene matches. CDR3 loop: CASSPDRVYNSPLHL. The CDR3 DNA sequence: TGTGCCAGCAGCCCGGACAGGGTCTATAATTCACCCCTCCACCTT.

Only a few counts were recorded for this clonotype. The chain carries TRBV20-1 and TRBJ2-7; D is ambiguous. CDR3 length equals 14 residues. CDR1 and CDR2 (germline): DFQATT, SNEGSKA (reference sequence). The ends were cut back, 0 bases at V and 2 bases at J, with 11 bases in the middle. The CDR3 spells CSARDAKSTYEQYF. CDR3 DNA: TGCAGTGCTAGAGACGCCAAATCAACCTACGAGCAGTACTTC.

V is TRBV7-3 and J is TRBJ2-2; D is tentatively TRBD1 or TRBD2 (5 bases each). This CDR3 contains 16 residues. Trimming took 5 bases from V and 4 from J, leaving 17 bases between them. Germline values: CDR1 SGHTA, CDR2 FQGTGA. CDR3 sequence (DNA): TGTGCCAGCAGCCCAAGGGGTCCTGGGGGCACCGGGGAGCTGTTTTTT. As protein: CASSPRGPGGTGELFF.

In its sample, this clonotype was seen many times. The genes are TRBV5-1 and TRBJ2-6; 7 bases line up with TRBD1. The CDR3 loop spans 17 amino acids. The V segment lost 0 bases and the J segment 2 bases; nucleotides outside the gene matches: 5. The germline gives CDR1 SGHRS, CDR2 YFSETQ. The CDR3 DNA reads as TGCGCCAGCAGCTTGGACGCGACAGGGACTGGGGCCAACGTCCTGACTTTC. Translated, it gives CASSLDATGTGANVLTF. Supplemented by reference TRBV5-1 and TRBJ2-6, the full variable domain reads KAGVTQTPRYLIKTRGQQVTLSCSPISGHRSVSWYQQTPGQGLQFLFEYFSETQRNKGNFPGRFSGRQFSNSRSEMNVSTLELGDSALYLCASSLDATGTGANVLTFGAGSRLTVL.

The V and J genes are TRBV7-6 and TRBJ2-2; 9 bases agree with TRBD1. J was trimmed by 5 bases and V by 5 bases; bases with no gene match: 6. The CDR3 is made up of 15 amino acids. Per germline, CDR1 SGHVS and CDR2 FNYEAQ. The CDR3 DNA follows: TGTGCCAGCAGCCCGGACAGGGGTTCGACCGGGGAGCTGTTTTTT. Its translation is CASSPDRGSTGELFF.

The chain couples TRBV6-6 to TRBJ2-5; D unresolved. Germline V lookup: CDR1 MNHNY, CDR2 SVGAGI (reference sequence). The V end lost 5 bases, the J end lost 1 base, and 11 bases lay between the germline ends. This CDR3 has 14 residues. CDR3 in DNA: TGTGCCAGCAGTCGGCCGGGCCCCCAAGAGACCCAGTACTTC. Residues: CASSRPGPQETQYF.

This clonotype occurred a few times. The CDR3 is CASSTPRQGDQPQHF. The CDR3, as DNA: TGTGCCAGCAGTACCCCGAGACAGGGCGATCAGCCCCAGCATTTT. V gene TRBV2 combines with J gene TRBJ1-5; 7 bases fit TRBD1. The CDR3 contains 15 residues. V shed 5 bases, J shed 5 bases, and the junction held 9 bases outside the gene matches. Germline CDR1 reads SNHLY; CDR2 reads FYNNEI.

CDR3 amino acids: CAITEGPTQGYDTQYF. CDR3 nucleotide sequence: TGTGCCATCACCGAGGGCCCCACACAGGGTTATGATACGCAGTATTTT. The V gene is TRBV10-3, the J gene TRBJ2-3; tentatively, D is TRBD1 (6 bases). Germline CDR1 is ENHRY and CDR2 is SYGVKD. This CDR3 comprises 16 residues. V was trimmed by 7 bases and J by 6 bases, leaving 23 bases between them.

This clonotype was seen a few times. The rearrangement uses TRBV9 and TRBJ2-5, with D perhaps matching TRBD1 (5 bases). Trimming shortened V by 1 base and J by 1 base, and 8 bases separated the two germline ends. Germline V gene data show CDR1 as SGDLS and CDR2 as YYNGEE. The CDR3 runs 14 residues. The CDR3 region has the DNA TGTGCCAGCAGCGTACAGGGTGCCCAAGAGACCCAGTACTTC. Amino acid sequence: CASSVQGAQETQYF.

There are many counts of this clonotype. This chain connects TRBV29-1 to TRBJ2-7, with D unclear. The ends were cut back, 4 bases at V and 2 bases at J, with 9 bases in the middle. CDR1 SQVTM and CDR2 ANQGSEA come from the germline V gene. The CDR3 is 12 amino acids. CDR3 amino acids: CSVVGRAYEQYF. Here the CDR3 DNA reads TGCAGCGTTGTAGGTAGAGCCTACGAGCAGTACTTC.

Concerning this clonotype: The conserved phenylalanine or tryptophan is not found at the CDR3 terminus, so this likely reflects a read error. The limits of the CDR3 on the DNA are not certain, so only TCRdb's listed CDR3 is given. The chain recombines TRBV7-2 with TRBJ1-1. Germline assignment: CDR1 SGHTA and CDR2 FQGNSA. The CDR3 length equals 14 residues, ends included. The CDR3 loop is CASSLEGMNTEACL.

The chain links TRBV12-3 or TRBV12-4 to TRBJ2-5; 9 bases are shared with TRBD1. The V segment lost 3 bases and the J segment 4 bases; nucleotides outside the gene matches: 6. The CDR3 runs to 15 residues. In DNA form, the CDR3 reads TGTGCCAGCAGTTTCAACAGGGGGCTCGGAGAGACCCAGTACTTC. Translation: CASSFNRGLGETQYF.

The CDR3 is CASSQRGGGTSGSRSGYEQYF. The CDR3 DNA follows: TGTGCCAGCAGCCAACGAGGGGGGGGGACTAGCGGGTCGCGGAGTGGCTACGAGCAGTACTTC. V is TRBV7-2 and J is TRBJ2-7; 12 bases line up with TRBD2. The V gene's germline CDR1 is SGHTA and CDR2 FQGNSA. J lost 3 bases, V lost 5 bases, and 23 bases had no gene match. The CDR3 contains 21 residues.

In its sample, this clonotype was seen a few times. This chain joins TRBV12-3 or TRBV12-4 and TRBJ2-5; TRBD2 agrees at 16 bases. Trimming took 3 bases from V and 5 from J; bases not matched to a gene: 9. This CDR3 is built from 18 residues. The chain's CDR3 is CASSFLLPGLAGGETQYF. As DNA, the CDR3 is TGTGCCAGCAGTTTTCTCCTGCCGGGACTAGCGGGAGGGGAGACCCAGTACTTC.

The V gene is TRBV29-1, the J gene TRBJ2-7; no clear D. CDR1 is SQVTM and CDR2 is ANQGSEA in the germline V gene. V lost 3 bases, J lost 4 bases, and 10 bases lay in between. The CDR3 sequence is 12 residues long. The CDR3: CSVEYNEYEQYF. CDR3 in DNA: TGCAGCGTTGAGTACAACGAATACGAGCAGTACTTC.

This clonotype was counted at least ten times. The chain links TRBV15 to TRBJ2-6; D is perhaps TRBD2 (6 bases). The V end was cut by 4 bases, the J end by 3 bases, with 16 bases between. The CDR3 has 17 amino acids. Germline CDR1 reads LNHNV; CDR2 reads YYDKDF (reference sequence). CDR3 amino acids: CATSKRTAGGGANVLTF. In DNA, the CDR3 is TGTGCCACCAGCAAGCGCACAGCGGGCGGTGGGGCCAACGTCCTGACTTTC.

This clonotype was observed many times. The V gene is TRBV15, the J gene TRBJ2-7; the match to TRBD2 covers 8 bases. V was clipped by 8 bases and J by 0 bases; unmatched bases: 6. Germline lookup yields CDR1 LNHNV and CDR2 YYDKDF (reference sequence). This CDR3 is 14 amino acids long. In DNA form, the CDR3 reads TGTGCCACCGCCAGCGGGGGAACCTCCTACGAGCAGTACTTC. Translation: CATASGGTSYEQYF. Full variable domain (missing parts from reference TRBV15 and TRBJ2-7): DAMVIQNPRYQVTQFGKPVTLSCSQTLNHNVMYWYQQKSSQAPKLLFHYYDKDFNNEADTPDNFQSRRPNTSFCFLDIRSPGLGDTAMYLCATASGGTSYEQYFGPGTRLTVT.

This clonotype was seen at least ten times. The V and J genes are TRBV19 and TRBJ1-1; perhaps TRBD1 as D (5 bases). The CDR3 sequence is 14 residues long. V lost 4 bases to trimming and J lost 7 bases, with 16 bases between them. CDR1 and CDR2 from the germline V gene are LNHDA and SQIVND (reference sequence). The chain's CDR3 is CASSTGEQVNEAFF. CDR3 coding DNA: TGTGCCAGTAGTACCGGAGAACAGGTGAATGAAGCTTTCTTT.

In this sample, this clonotype turned up a few times. The chain is built from TRBV6-5 and TRBJ2-5; 10 bases match TRBD2. The CDR3 is 17 amino acids. Germline assignment: CDR1 MNHEY and CDR2 SVGAGI. V trimming: 0 bases; J trimming: 9 bases; junction bases outside the gene matches: 13. The CDR3 nucleotides are TGTGCCAGCAGTTACTCGCTAGCGGGAGAGACCCGGGCATCCCAGTACTTC. Protein sequence: CASSYSLAGETRASQYF.

This clonotype was recorded many times. The chain recombines TRBV19 with TRBJ2-7, with D perhaps matching TRBD1 (6 bases). The V and J ends lost 5 bases and 0 bases respectively, with 11 bases between them. The CDR3 consists of 14 residues. Germline V gene sequence: CDR1 LNHDA, CDR2 SQIVND (reference sequence). CDR3 protein: CASSWDTNSYEQYF. CDR3 nucleotide sequence: TGTGCCAGTAGTTGGGACACGAACTCCTACGAGCAGTACTTC.

The chain has TRBV9 and TRBJ2-7, with 12 nucleotides matching TRBD2. Per germline, CDR1 SGDLS and CDR2 YYNGEE. Trimming took 0 bases from V and 3 from J; bases not matched to a gene: 4. The CDR3 runs to 16 residues. The CDR3 DNA sequence: TGTGCCAGCAGCGTAGAAGGGACTAGCGGGTTCTACGAGCAGTACTTC. It is translated as CASSVEGTSGFYEQYF. Supplemented by reference TRBV9 and TRBJ2-7, the full variable domain reads DSGVTQTPKHLITATGQRVTLRCSPRSGDLSVYWYQQSLDQGLQFLIQYYNGEERAKGNILERFSAQQFPDLHSELNLSSLELGDSALYFCASSVEGTSGFYEQYFGPGTRLTVT.

There are many counts of this clonotype. V usage is TRBV29-1 and J usage is TRBJ2-7; tentatively, D is TRBD1 (5 bases). The CDR3 runs 13 residues. Deletions cut 4 bases from V and 5 bases from J, with 15 bases between. Germline V gene data show CDR1 as SQVTM and CDR2 as ANQGSEA. The CDR3 nucleotides are TGCAGCGTTGTTCGGCAGGGTGGAAACGAGCAGTACTTC. Translated, it gives CSVVRQGGNEQYF.

The chain recombines TRBV29-1 with TRBJ2-7, with a tentative D call TRBD2 (5 bases). V was clipped by 7 bases and J by 6 bases, with 16 bases between them. CDR3 size: 12 residues. Germline values: CDR1 SQVTM, CDR2 ANQGSEA. The CDR3 loop is CSGAALRGEQYF. CDR3 nucleotides: TGCAGCGGGGCGGCCCTCCGGGGCGAGCAGTACTTC.